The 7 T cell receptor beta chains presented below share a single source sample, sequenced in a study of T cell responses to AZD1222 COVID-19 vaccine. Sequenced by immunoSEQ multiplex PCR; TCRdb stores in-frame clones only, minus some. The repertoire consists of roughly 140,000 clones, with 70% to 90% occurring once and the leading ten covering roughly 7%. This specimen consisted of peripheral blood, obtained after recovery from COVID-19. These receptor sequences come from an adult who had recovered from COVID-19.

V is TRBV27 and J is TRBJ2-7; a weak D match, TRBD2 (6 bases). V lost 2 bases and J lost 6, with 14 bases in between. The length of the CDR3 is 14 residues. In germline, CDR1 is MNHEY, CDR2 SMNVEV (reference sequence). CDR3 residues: CASSLTASVGEQYF. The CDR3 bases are TGTGCCAGCAGTTTAACGGCTAGCGTGGGCGAGCAGTACTTC.

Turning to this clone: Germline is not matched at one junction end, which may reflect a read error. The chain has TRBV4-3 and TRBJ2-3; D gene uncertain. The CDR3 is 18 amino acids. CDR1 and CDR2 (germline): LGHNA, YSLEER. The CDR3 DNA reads TGCGCCGGCAGCCAAGCCGGCGTTAGCTTAACTAGCACAGATACGCAGTATTTT. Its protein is CAGSQAGVSLTSTDTQYF.

The CDR3 loop reads CASRRQADSGNTIYF. CDR3 DNA: TGTGCCAGCAGACGACAGGCTGACTCTGGAAACACCATATATTTT. The chain is built from TRBV6-5 and TRBJ1-3; perhaps TRBD1 as D (6 bases). Germline values: CDR1 MNHEY, CDR2 SVGAGI. The CDR3 is 15 residues long. The V and J ends lost 6 bases and 0 bases respectively, with 12 bases between them.

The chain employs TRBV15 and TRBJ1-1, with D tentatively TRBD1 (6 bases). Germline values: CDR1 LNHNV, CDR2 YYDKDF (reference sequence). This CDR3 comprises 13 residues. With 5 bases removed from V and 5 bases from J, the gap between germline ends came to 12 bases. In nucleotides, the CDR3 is TGTGCCACCAGCCCAACAGGGAGAACTGAAGCTTTCTTT. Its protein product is CATSPTGRTEAFF.

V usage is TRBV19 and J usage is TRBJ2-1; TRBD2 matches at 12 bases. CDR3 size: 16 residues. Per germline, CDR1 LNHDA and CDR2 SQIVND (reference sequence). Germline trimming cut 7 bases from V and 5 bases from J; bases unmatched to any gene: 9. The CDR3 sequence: CASKVRLAGEDNEQFF. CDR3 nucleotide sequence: TGTGCCAGTAAAGTTCGACTAGCGGGAGAGGACAATGAGCAGTTCTTC.

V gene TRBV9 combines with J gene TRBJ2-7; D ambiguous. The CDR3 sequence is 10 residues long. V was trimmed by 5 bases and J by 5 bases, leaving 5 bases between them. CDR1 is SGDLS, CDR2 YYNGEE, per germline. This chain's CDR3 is CASRGDEQYF. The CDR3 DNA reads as TGTGCCAGCAGAGGAGACGAGCAGTACTTC.

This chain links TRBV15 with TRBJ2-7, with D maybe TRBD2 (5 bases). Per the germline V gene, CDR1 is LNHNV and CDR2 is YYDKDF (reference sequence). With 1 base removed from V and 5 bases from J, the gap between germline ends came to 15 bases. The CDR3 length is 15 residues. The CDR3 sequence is CATSRAGSWENEQYF. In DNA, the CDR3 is TGTGCCACCAGCAGAGCGGGAAGTTGGGAGAACGAGCAGTACTTC.